This T cell receptor (beta chain) was captured by sequencing in a study of blood T cell repertoires in COVID-19. The V and J ends lost 6 bases and 5 bases, in that order; junction bases with no gene match: 7. CDR3 size: 13 residues. Sequencing was performed with immunoSEQ multiplex PCR; in TCRdb, only in-frame clones are kept and a portion is missing. The profile shows around 310,000 clones, over 75% of them singletons. Material for sequencing was PBMCs or T cells enriched from blood (not recorded which). The chain recombines TRBV12-3 or TRBV12-4 with TRBJ2-7, with 7 bases identical to TRBD1. The sequence was collected from a man aged 25 to 40 who had recovered from COVID-19. DNA of the CDR3: TGTGCCAGCAGCCAACAGGGGACCGACGAGCAGTACTTC. Translating gives CASSQQGTDEQYF.